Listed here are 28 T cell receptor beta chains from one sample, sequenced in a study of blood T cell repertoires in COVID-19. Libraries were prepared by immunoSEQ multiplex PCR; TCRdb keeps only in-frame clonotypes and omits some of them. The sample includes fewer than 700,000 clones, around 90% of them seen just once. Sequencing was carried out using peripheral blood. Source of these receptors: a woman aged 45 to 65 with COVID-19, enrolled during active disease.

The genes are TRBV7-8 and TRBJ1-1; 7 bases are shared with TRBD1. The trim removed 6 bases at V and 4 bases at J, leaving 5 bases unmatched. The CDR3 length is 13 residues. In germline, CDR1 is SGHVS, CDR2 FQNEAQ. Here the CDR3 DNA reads TGTGCCAGCAGTAAGAGGGGGCTCACTGAAGCTTTCTTT. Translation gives CASSKRGLTEAFF.

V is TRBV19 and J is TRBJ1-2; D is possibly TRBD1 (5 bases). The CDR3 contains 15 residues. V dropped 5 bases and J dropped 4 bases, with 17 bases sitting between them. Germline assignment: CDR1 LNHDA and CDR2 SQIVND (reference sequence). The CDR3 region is CASSPQRQGSYGYTF. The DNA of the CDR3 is TGTGCCAGTAGTCCCCAACGCCAGGGAAGCTATGGCTACACCTTC.

The CDR3 DNA follows: TGTGCCAGTACCGAATTACAGGGCATGAACACTGAAGCTTTCTTT. Amino acids: CASTELQGMNTEAFF. This chain joins TRBV19 and TRBJ1-1; D perhaps matches TRBD1 (6 bases). V lost 7 bases to trimming and J lost 0 bases, with 15 bases between them. The germline CDR1 and CDR2 sequences are LNHDA and SQIVND (reference sequence). The CDR3 is made up of 15 amino acids.

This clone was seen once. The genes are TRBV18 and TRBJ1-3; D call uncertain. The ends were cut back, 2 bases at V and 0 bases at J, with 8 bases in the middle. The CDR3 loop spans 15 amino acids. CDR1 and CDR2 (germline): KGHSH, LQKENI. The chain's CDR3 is CASSPGTSSGNTIYF. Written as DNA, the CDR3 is TGTGCCAGCTCACCAGGCACCTCCTCTGGAAACACCATATATTTT.

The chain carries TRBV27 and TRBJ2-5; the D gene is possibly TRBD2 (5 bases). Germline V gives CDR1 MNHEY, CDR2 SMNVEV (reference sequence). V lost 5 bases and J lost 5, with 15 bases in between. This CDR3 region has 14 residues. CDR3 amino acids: CASSRWPRGETQYF. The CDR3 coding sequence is TGTGCCAGCAGTCGTTGGCCCCGCGGGGAGACCCAGTACTTC.

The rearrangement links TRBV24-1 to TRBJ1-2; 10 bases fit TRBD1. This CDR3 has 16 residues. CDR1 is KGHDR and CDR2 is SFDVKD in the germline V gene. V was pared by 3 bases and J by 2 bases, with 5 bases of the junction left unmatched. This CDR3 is CATSDVGGQGNYGYTF. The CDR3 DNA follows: TGTGCCACCAGTGATGTCGGGGGACAGGGGAACTATGGCTACACCTTC.

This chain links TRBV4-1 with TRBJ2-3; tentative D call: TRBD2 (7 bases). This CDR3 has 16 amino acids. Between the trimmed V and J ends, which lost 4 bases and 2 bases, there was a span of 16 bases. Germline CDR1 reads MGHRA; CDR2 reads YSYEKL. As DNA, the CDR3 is TGCGCCAGCAGCCGAGCTTTGGCGGGGGCCACAGATACGCAGTATTTT. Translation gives CASSRALAGATDTQYF.

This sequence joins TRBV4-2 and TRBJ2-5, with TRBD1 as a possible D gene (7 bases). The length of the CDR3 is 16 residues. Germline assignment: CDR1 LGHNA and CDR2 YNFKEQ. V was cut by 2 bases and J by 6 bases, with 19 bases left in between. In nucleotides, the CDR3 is TGTGCCAGCAGCCAAACCAGAGGGGGCGGCGGGAAGACCCAGTACTTC. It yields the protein CASSQTRGGGGKTQYF.

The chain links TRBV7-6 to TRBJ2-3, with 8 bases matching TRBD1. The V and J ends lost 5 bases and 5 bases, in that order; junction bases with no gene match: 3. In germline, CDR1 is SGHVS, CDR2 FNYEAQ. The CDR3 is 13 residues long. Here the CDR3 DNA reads TGTGCCAGCAGCCCCAGGGGGCGAGATACGCAGTATTTT. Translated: CASSPRGRDTQYF.

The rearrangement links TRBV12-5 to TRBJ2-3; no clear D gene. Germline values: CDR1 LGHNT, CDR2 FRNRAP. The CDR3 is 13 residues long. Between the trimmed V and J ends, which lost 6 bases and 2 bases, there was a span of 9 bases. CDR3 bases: TGTGCTAGTGGGAATTGGCCCACAGATACGCAGTATTTT. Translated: CASGNWPTDTQYF.

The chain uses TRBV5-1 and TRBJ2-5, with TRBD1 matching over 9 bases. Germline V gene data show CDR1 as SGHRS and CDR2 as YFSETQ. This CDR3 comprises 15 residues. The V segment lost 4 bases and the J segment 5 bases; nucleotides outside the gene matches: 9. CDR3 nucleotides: TGCGCCAGCAGCCGAAGACAGGGGGATAGGGAGACCCAGTACTTC. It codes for CASSRRQGDRETQYF.

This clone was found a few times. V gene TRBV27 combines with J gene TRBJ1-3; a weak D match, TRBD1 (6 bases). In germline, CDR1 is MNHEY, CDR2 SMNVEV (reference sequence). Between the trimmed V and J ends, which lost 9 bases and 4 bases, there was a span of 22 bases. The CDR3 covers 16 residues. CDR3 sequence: CARPWTSQGKGNTIYF. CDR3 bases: TGTGCCAGACCCTGGACCTCGCAGGGGAAAGGAAACACCATATATTTT.

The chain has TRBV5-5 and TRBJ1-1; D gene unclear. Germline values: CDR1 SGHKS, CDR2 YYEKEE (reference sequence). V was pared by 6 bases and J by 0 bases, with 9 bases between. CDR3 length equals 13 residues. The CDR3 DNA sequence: TGTGCCAGCACGAAGCGGGTGAACACTGAAGCTTTCTTT. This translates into CASTKRVNTEAFF.

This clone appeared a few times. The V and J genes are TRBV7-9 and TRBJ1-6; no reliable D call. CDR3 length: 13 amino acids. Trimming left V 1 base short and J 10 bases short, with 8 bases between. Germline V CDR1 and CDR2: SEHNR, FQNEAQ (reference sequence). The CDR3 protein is CASSLGHKSPLHF. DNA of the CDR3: TGTGCCAGCAGCTTAGGGCACAAGTCACCCCTCCACTTT.

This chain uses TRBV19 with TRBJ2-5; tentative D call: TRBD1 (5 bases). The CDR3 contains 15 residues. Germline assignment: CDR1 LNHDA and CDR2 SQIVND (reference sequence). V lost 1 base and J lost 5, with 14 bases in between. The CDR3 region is CASSIGGHPQETQYF. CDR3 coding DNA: TGTGCCAGTAGTATAGGGGGCCATCCTCAGGAGACCCAGTACTTC.

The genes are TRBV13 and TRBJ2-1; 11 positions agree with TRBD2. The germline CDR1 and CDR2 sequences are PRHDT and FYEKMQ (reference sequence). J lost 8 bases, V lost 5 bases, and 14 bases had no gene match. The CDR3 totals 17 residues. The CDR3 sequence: CASSTRGVAGGPHEQFF. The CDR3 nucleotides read TGTGCCAGCAGCACGAGAGGTGTAGCGGGGGGGCCCCATGAGCAGTTCTTC.

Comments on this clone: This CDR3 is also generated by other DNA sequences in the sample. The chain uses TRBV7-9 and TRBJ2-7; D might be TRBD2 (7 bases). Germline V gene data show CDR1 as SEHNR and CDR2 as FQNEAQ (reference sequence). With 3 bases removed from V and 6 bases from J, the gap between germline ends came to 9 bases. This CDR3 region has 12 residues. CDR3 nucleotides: TGTGCCAGCAGCTTTGGGGGGGCCGAGCAGTACTTC. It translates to CASSFGGAEQYF.

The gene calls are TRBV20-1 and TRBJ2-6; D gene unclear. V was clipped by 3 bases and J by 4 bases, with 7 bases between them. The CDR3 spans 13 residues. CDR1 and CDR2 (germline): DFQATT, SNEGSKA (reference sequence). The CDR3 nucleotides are TGCAGTGCTAGTCCAACAGGGGCCAACGTCCTGACTTTC. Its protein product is CSASPTGANVLTF.

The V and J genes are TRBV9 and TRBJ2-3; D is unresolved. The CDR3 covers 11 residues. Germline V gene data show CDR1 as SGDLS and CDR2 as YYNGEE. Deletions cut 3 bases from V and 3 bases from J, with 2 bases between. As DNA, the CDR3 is TGTGCCAGCAGCGCGACAGATACGCAGTATTTT. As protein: CASSATDTQYF.

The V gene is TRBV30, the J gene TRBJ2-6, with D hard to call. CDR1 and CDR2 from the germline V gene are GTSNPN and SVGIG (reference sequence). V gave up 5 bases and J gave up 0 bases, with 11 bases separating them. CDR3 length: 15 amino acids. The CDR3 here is CAWGPPGSGANVLTF. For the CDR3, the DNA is TGTGCCTGGGGACCCCCGGGCTCTGGGGCCAACGTCCTGACTTTC.

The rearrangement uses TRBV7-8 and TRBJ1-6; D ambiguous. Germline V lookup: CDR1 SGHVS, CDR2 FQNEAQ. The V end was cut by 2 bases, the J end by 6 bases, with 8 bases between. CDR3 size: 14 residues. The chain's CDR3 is CASSLRVLNSPLHF. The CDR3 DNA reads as TGTGCCAGCAGCTTACGGGTTCTTAATTCACCCCTCCACTTT. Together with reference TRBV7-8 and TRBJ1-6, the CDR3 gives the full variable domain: GAGVSQSPRYKVAKRGQDVALRCDPISGHVSLFWYQQALGQGPEFLTYFQNEAQLDKSGLPSDRFFAERPEGSVSTLKIQRTQQEDSAVYLCASSLRVLNSPLHFGNGTRLTVT.

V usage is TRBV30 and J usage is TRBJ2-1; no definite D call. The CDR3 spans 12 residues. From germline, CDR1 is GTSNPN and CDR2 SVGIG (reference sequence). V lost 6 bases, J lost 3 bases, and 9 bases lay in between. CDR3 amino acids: CACPGFYNEQFF. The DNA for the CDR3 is TGTGCCTGTCCAGGCTTCTACAATGAGCAGTTCTTC.

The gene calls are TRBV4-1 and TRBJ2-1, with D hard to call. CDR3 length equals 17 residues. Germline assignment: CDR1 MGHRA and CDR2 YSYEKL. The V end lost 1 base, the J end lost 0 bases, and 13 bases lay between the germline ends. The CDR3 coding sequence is TGCGCCAGCAGCCAAGTGGATCTGGGCTTCTCCTACAATGAGCAGTTCTTC. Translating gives CASSQVDLGFSYNEQFF.

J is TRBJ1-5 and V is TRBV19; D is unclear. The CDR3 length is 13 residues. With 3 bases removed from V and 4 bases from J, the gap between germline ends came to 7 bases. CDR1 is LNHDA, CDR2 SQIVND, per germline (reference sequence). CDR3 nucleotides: TGTGCCAGTAGTATTACAACGAATCAGCCCCAGCATTTT. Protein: CASSITTNQPQHF. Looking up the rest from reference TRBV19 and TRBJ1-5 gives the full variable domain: DGGITQSPKYLFRKEGQNVTLSCEQNLNHDAMYWYRQDPGQGLRLIYYSQIVNDFQKGDIAEGYSVSREKKESFPLTVTSAQKNPTAFYLCASSITTNQPQHFGDGTRLSIL.

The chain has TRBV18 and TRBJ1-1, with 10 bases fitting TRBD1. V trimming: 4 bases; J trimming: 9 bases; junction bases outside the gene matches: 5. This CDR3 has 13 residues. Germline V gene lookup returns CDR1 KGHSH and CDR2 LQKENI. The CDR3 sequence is CASSQRDRGKAFF. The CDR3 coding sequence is TGTGCCAGCTCACAACGGGACAGGGGAAAAGCTTTCTTT.

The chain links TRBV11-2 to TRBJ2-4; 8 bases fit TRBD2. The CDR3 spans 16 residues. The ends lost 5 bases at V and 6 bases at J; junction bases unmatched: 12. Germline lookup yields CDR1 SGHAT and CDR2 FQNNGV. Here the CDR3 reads CASSPAGGGSLNIQYF. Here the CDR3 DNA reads TGTGCCAGCAGCCCCGCTGGCGGGGGGTCACTAAACATTCAGTACTTC.

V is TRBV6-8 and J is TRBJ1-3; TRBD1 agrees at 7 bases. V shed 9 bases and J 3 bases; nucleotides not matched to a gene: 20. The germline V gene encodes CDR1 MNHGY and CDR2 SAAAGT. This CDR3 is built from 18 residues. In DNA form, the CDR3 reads TGTGCCAGACCTCGTACAGGGGTTAATGGGTACGGTGGAAACACCATATATTTT. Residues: CARPRTGVNGYGGNTIYF.

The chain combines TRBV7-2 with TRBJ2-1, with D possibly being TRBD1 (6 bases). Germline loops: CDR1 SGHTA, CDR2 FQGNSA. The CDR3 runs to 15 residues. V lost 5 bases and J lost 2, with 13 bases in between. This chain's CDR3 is CASSPWDMAYNEQFF. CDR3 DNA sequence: TGTGCCAGCAGCCCCTGGGACATGGCCTACAATGAGCAGTTCTTC. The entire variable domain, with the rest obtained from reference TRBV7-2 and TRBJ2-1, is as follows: GAGVSQSPSNKVTEKGKDVELRCDPISGHTALYWYRQSLGQGLEFLIYFQGNSAPDKSGLPSDRFSAERTGGSVSTLTIQRTQQEDSAVYLCASSPWDMAYNEQFFGPGTRLTVL.